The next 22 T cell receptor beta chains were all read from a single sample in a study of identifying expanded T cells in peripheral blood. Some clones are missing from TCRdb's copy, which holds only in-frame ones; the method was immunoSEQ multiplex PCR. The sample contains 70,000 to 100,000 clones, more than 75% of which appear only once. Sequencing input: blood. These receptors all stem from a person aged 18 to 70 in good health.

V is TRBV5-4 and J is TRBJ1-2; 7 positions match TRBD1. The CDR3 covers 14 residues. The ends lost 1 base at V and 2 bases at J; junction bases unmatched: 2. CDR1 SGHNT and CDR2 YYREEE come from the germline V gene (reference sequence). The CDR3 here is CASSLNRGNYGYTF. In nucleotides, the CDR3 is TGTGCCAGCAGCTTGAACAGGGGAAACTATGGCTACACCTTC.

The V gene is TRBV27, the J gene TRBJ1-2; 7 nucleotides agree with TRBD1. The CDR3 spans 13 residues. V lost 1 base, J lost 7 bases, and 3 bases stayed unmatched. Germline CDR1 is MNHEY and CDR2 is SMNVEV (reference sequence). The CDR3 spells CASSLFGQAGYTF. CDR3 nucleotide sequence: TGTGCCAGCAGTTTATTTGGACAGGCTGGCTACACCTTC.

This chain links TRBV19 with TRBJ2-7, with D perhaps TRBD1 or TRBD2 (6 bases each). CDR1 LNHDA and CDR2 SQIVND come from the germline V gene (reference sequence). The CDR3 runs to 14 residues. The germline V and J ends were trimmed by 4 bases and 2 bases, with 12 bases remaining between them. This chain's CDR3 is CASSKKGGPYEQYF. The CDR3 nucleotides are TGTGCCAGTAGTAAAAAGGGGGGACCCTACGAGCAGTACTTC.

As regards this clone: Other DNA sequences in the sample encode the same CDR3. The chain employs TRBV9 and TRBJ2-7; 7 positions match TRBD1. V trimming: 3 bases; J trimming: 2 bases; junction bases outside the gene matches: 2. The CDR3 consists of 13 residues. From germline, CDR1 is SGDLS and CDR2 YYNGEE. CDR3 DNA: TGTGCCAGCAGCGGACAGGGAGCCTACGAGCAGTACTTC. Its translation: CASSGQGAYEQYF.

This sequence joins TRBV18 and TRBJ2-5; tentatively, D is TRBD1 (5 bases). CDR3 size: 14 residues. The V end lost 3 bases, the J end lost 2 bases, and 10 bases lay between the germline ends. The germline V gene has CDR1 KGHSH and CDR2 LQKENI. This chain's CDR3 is CASSPDTRQETQYF. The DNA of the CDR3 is TGTGCCAGCTCACCGGACACCCGACAAGAGACCCAGTACTTC.

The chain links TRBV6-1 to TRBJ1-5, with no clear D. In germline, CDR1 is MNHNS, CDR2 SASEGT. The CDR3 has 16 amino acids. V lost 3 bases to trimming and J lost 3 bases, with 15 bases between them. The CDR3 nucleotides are TGTGCCAGCAGTGAGGAGACGGCCTACACCAATCAGCCCCAGCATTTT. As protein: CASSEETAYTNQPQHF.

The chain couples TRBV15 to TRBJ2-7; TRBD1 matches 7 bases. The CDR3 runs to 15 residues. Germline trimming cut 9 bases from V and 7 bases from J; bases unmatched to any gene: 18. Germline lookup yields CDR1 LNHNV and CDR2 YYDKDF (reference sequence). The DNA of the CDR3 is TGTGCCACGCTCGACAGGGAATCACTGACTGGGGAGCAGTACTTC. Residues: CATLDRESLTGEQYF.

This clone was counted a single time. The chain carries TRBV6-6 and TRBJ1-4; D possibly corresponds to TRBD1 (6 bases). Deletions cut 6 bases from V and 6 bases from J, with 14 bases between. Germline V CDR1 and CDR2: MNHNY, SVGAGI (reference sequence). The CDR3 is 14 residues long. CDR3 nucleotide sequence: TGTGCCAGCAGGTTTGGGGGCGCGGATGAAAAACTGTTTTTT. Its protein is CASRFGGADEKLFF.

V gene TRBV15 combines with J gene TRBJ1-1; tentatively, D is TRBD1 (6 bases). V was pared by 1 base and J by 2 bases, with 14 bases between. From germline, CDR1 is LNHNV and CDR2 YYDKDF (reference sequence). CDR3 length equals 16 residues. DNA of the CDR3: TGTGCCACCAGCAGAGTTGAGGGGGTTCTAAACACTGAAGCTTTCTTT. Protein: CATSRVEGVLNTEAFF.

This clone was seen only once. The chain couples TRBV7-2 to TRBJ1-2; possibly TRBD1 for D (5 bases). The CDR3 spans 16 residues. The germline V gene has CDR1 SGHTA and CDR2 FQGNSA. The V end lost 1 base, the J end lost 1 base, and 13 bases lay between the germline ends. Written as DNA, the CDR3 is TGTGCCAGCAGCTTAGTATTGGCAGGGATTAACTATGGCTACACCTTC. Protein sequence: CASSLVLAGINYGYTF.

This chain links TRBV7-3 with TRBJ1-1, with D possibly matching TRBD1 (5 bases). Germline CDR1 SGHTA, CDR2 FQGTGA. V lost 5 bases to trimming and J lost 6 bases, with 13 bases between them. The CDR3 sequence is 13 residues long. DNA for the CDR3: TGTGCCAGCAGCCCGCAGGGTTGGGCTGAAGCTTTCTTT. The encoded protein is CASSPQGWAEAFF.

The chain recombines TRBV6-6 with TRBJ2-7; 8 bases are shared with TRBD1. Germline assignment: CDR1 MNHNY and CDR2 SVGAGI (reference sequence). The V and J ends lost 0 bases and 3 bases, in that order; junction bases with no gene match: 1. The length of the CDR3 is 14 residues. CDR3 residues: CASSYSGTGYEQYF. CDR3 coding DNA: TGTGCCAGCAGTTACTCCGGGACAGGCTACGAGCAGTACTTC.

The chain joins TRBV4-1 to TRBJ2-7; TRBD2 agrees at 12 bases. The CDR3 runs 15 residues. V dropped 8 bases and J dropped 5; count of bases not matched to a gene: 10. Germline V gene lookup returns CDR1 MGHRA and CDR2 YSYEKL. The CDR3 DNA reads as TGCGCCAGCGCGCAACTAGCGGGGGGCTGGAACGAGCAGTACTTC. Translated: CASAQLAGGWNEQYF.

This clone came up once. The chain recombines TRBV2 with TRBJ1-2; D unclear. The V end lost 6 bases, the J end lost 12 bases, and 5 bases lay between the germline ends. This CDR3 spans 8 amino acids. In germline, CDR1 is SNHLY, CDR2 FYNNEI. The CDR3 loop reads CASRRDTF. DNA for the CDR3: TGTGCCAGCAGGCGGGACACCTTC. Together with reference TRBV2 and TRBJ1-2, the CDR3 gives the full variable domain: EPEVTQTPSHQVTQMGQEVILRCVPISNHLYFYWYRQILGQKVEFLVSFYNNEISEKSEIFDDQFSVERPDGSNFTLKIRSTKLEDSAMYFCASRRDTFGSGTRLTVV.

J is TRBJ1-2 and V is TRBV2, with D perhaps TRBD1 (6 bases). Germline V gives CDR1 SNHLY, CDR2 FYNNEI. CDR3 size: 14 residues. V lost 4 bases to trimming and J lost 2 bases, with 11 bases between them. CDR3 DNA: TGTGCCAGCAGTGCCAGGGGCGAAAACTATGGCTACACCTTC. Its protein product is CASSARGENYGYTF.

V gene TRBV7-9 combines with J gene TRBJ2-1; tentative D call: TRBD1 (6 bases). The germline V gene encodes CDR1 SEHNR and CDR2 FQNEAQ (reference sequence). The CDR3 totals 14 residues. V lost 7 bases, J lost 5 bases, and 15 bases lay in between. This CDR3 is CASKWAGTNNEQFF. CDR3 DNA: TGTGCCAGCAAGTGGGCAGGGACAAACAATGAGCAGTTCTTC.

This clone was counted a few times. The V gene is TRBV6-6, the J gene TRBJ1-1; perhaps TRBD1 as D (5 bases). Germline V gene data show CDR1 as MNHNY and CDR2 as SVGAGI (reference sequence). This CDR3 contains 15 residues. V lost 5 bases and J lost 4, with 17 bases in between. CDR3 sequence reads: CASSRSTGEITEAFF. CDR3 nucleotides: TGTGCCAGCAGTAGAAGTACAGGAGAGATCACTGAAGCTTTCTTT.

The CDR3 bases are TGTGCCACCAGCAGGCGTGACAGGGACGAGTATCAGCCCCAGCATTTT. Protein sequence: CATSRRDRDEYQPQHF. The chain combines TRBV15 with TRBJ1-5; 7 bases are shared with TRBD1. There are 16 residues in the CDR3. CDR1 and CDR2 (germline): LNHNV, YYDKDF (reference sequence). The trim removed 3 bases at V and 5 bases at J, leaving 10 bases unmatched.

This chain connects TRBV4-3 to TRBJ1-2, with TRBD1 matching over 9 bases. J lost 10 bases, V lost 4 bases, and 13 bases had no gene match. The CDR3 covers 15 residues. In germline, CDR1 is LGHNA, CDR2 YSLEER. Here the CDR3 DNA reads TGCGCCAGCAGCCCATCGCGATCCGGACAGGGGTTCTACACCTTC. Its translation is CASSPSRSGQGFYTF.

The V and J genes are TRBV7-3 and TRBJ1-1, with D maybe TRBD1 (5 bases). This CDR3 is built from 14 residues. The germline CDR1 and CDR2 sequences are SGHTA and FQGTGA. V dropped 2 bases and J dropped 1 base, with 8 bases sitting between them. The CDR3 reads CASSLRRANTEAFF. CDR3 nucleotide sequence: TGTGCCAGCAGCTTACGCAGGGCGAACACTGAAGCTTTCTTT.

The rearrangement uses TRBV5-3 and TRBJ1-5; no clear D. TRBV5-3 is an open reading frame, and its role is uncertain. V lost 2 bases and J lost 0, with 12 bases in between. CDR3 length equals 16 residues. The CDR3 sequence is CARSFLGGYSNQPQHF. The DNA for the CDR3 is TGTGCCAGAAGCTTCCTCGGAGGGTATAGCAATCAGCCCCAGCATTTT.

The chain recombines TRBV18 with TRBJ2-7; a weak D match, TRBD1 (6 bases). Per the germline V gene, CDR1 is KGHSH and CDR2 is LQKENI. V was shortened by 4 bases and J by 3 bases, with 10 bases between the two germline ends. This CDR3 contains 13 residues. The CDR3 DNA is TGTGCCAGCTCACAAGGACAGCGCTACGAGCAGTACTTC. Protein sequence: CASSQGQRYEQYF.